The 20 T cell receptor beta chains below come from one sample, sequenced in a study of blood T cell repertoires in COVID-19. Assay: immunoSEQ multiplex PCR; the TCRdb copy retains only in-frame clones and omits some. Seen here are 230,000 or so clones, roughly 80% observed once, and the top ten hold approximately 5%. The sequenced sample was peripheral blood. The receptors were gathered from a human donor in a cohort sampled during active COVID-19.

This chain's CDR3 is CASRRRGQGGYEQYF. CDR3 sequence (DNA): TGTGCCAGCAGACGGAGAGGCCAGGGAGGCTACGAGCAGTACTTC. The chain combines TRBV3-1 (or the pseudogene TRBV3-2) with TRBJ2-7, with a weak D call TRBD2 (6 bases). Germline values: CDR1 LGHDT, CDR2 YNNKEL (reference sequence). This CDR3 comprises 15 residues. V was trimmed by 6 bases and J by 3 bases, leaving 18 bases between them.

This CDR3 is CASSYPAGGGTGELFF. The DNA for the CDR3 is TGTGCCAGCAGTTACCCAGCAGGGGGCGGCACCGGGGAGCTGTTTTTT. The V and J genes are TRBV6-5 and TRBJ2-2, with TRBD1 matching 8 bases. With V trimmed by 2 bases and J by 4 bases, 6 bases remained unmatched. The V gene's germline CDR1 is MNHEY and CDR2 SVGAGI. CDR3 size: 16 residues.

J is TRBJ1-1 and V is TRBV5-1; the match to TRBD1 covers 7 bases. The germline gives CDR1 SGHRS, CDR2 YFSETQ. The CDR3 is made up of 14 amino acids. The ends lost 4 bases at V and 0 bases at J; junction bases unmatched: 3. This chain's CDR3 is CASSRTGLNTEAFF. The CDR3 nucleotides are TGCGCCAGCAGCAGGACAGGCTTGAACACTGAAGCTTTCTTT.

V is TRBV5-1 and J is TRBJ2-7, with 7 bases identical to TRBD1. The length of the CDR3 is 15 residues. Germline V lookup: CDR1 SGHRS, CDR2 YFSETQ. Trimming cost V 3 bases and J 2 bases; bases outside gene matches: 8. As DNA, the CDR3 is TGCGCCAGCAGCTCAGGGGGTCTACCTCCCTACGAGCAGTACTTC. Its protein is CASSSGGLPPYEQYF.

The genes are TRBV11-1 and TRBJ2-7; 11 nucleotides line up with TRBD1. V was clipped by 5 bases and J by 1 base; unmatched bases: 7. The CDR3 consists of 16 residues. Germline V gives CDR1 SGHAT, CDR2 FQDESV (reference sequence). The CDR3 spells CASSNSGTGGSYEQYF. DNA of the CDR3: TGTGCCAGCAGCAATTCCGGGACAGGGGGGTCCTACGAGCAGTACTTC. The variable domain in full, with the rest retrieved from reference TRBV11-1 and TRBJ2-7, is EAEVAQSPRYKITEKSQAVAFWCDPISGHATLYWYRQILGQGPELLVQFQDESVVDDSQLPKDRFSAERLKGVDSTLKIQPAELGDSAMYLCASSNSGTGGSYEQYFGPGTRLTVT.

The chain carries TRBV5-6 and TRBJ2-7, with D possibly matching TRBD2 (6 bases). Per germline, CDR1 SGHDT and CDR2 YYEEEE. The ends were cut back, 4 bases at V and 2 bases at J, with 13 bases in the middle. The CDR3 totals 14 residues. CDR3 nucleotides: TGTGCCAGCAGCCGCGGGACCAGAGCCTACGAGCAGTACTTC. Translating gives CASSRGTRAYEQYF.

This chain connects TRBV27 to TRBJ2-7, with D possibly matching TRBD1 (6 bases). Germline lookup yields CDR1 MNHEY and CDR2 SMNVEV (reference sequence). The germline V and J ends were trimmed by 4 bases and 3 bases, with 16 bases remaining between them. The CDR3 totals 15 residues. The CDR3, as DNA: TGTGCCAGCAGTTCTTCACAGACAGGAGTCTACGAGCAGTACTTC. Protein product: CASSSSQTGVYEQYF.

The rearrangement links TRBV6-6 to TRBJ1-1; possibly TRBD1 for D (6 bases). Germline-derived CDR1 and CDR2 are MNHNY and SVGAGI (reference sequence). There are 12 residues in the CDR3. Trimming pared 5 bases from V and 3 bases from J, leaving 7 bases between. The CDR3 DNA follows: TGTGCCAGCAGTAGACAGGACACTGAAGCTTTCTTT. Amino acids: CASSRQDTEAFF.

This clone has a handful of counts. The rearrangement uses TRBV7-2 and TRBJ1-1, with 7 bases lining up with TRBD1. The CDR3 runs 14 residues. The V gene's germline CDR1 is SGHTA and CDR2 FQGNSA. J was trimmed by 1 base and V by 6 bases; bases with no gene match: 5. The CDR3 here is CASREGTANTEAFF. CDR3 nucleotides: TGTGCCAGCAGGGAGGGGACAGCGAACACTGAAGCTTTCTTT.

The rearrangement uses TRBV19 and TRBJ1-1; 8 positions match TRBD1. CDR1 LNHDA and CDR2 SQIVND come from the germline V gene (reference sequence). The CDR3 is made up of 15 amino acids. After removal of 5 bases from V and 1 base from J, the junction contained 6 bases not matched to a gene. The CDR3 sequence is CASSPDRAENTEAFF. The CDR3 nucleotides read TGTGCCAGTAGTCCGGACAGGGCCGAGAACACTGAAGCTTTCTTT.

V is TRBV9 and J is TRBJ2-7; possible D gene TRBD1, 6 bases. Trimming pared 0 bases from V and 3 bases from J, leaving 10 bases between. The germline V gene encodes CDR1 SGDLS and CDR2 YYNGEE. CDR3 length: 14 residues. DNA for the CDR3: TGTGCCAGCAGCGTAGAGGGACACGTCTACGAGCAGTACTTC. This translates into CASSVEGHVYEQYF.

This chain joins TRBV24-1 and TRBJ2-1; possible D gene TRBD1, 6 bases. The CDR3 covers 17 residues. V was cut by 4 bases and J by 10 bases, with 25 bases left in between. The germline V gene encodes CDR1 KGHDR and CDR2 SFDVKD. The CDR3 protein is CATSEAITGQGLREQFF. As DNA, the CDR3 is TGTGCCACCAGTGAGGCGATTACAGGGCAGGGTCTAAGGGAGCAGTTCTTC.

The gene calls are TRBV18 and TRBJ1-1, with D perhaps TRBD1 (5 bases). Germline CDR1 is KGHSH and CDR2 is LQKENI. The CDR3 contains 14 residues. V lost 5 bases and J lost 1, with 11 bases in between. The CDR3, as DNA: TGTGCCAGCTCAATCTCAGACAGGAACACTGAAGCTTTCTTT. Its translation is CASSISDRNTEAFF.

This clone was seen once. The chain uses TRBV19 and TRBJ1-2, with 7 bases that match TRBD1. The germline V gene encodes CDR1 LNHDA and CDR2 SQIVND (reference sequence). Trimming at V came to 7 bases and at J to 2 bases, leaving 7 bases not matched to a gene. The CDR3 is made up of 14 amino acids. This chain's CDR3 is CASMETGRNYGYTF. The CDR3 coding sequence is TGTGCCAGTATGGAGACAGGGAGAAACTATGGCTACACCTTC.

The J gene is TRBJ1-1, the V gene TRBV30; no definite D call. Germline CDR1 GTSNPN, CDR2 SVGIG (reference sequence). This CDR3 contains 12 residues. Deletions cut 0 bases from V and 4 bases from J, with 6 bases between. The CDR3 here is CAWSVSGTEAFF. The CDR3 DNA follows: TGTGCCTGGAGTGTTAGCGGCACTGAAGCTTTCTTT.

This clone was found many times. V and J are TRBV4-2 and TRBJ2-7, with 10 positions matching TRBD2. CDR1 LGHNA and CDR2 YNFKEQ come from the germline V gene. V dropped 4 bases and J dropped 6; count of bases not matched to a gene: 9. This CDR3 region has 15 residues. This CDR3 reads CASSPDSGRAPEQYF. The CDR3 bases are TGTGCCAGCAGCCCAGACAGCGGGAGGGCCCCCGAGCAGTACTTC.

The J gene is TRBJ1-5, the V gene TRBV4-1; D is possibly TRBD1 (5 bases). The CDR3 is 16 residues long. CDR1 MGHRA and CDR2 YSYEKL come from the germline V gene. V lost 1 base and J 2 bases, leaving 12 bases between the germline ends. For the CDR3, the DNA is TGCGCCAGCAGCCAAGCGGGGGGGTTTGGCAATCAGCCCCAGCATTTT. Residues: CASSQAGGFGNQPQHF.

The rearrangement joins TRBV11-2 to TRBJ1-5; D is possibly TRBD1 (6 bases). This CDR3 contains 14 residues. Germline CDR1 is SGHAT and CDR2 is FQNNGV. Trimming cost V 4 bases and J 4 bases, with 11 bases left between them. CDR3 loop: CASSSTQGNQPQHF. In DNA, the CDR3 is TGTGCCAGCAGCTCCACCCAGGGGAATCAGCCCCAGCATTTT. Variable domain in full (rest from reference TRBV11-2 and TRBJ1-5): EAGVAQSPRYKIIEKRQSVAFWCNPISGHATLYWYQQILGQGPKLLIQFQNNGVVDDSQLPKDRFSAERLKGVDSTLKIQPAKLEDSAVYLCASSSTQGNQPQHFGDGTRLSIL.

DNA of the CDR3: TGTGCCAGCAGTGTTCGCGGCTCTGGGGCCAACGTCCTGACTTTC. Amino acids: CASSVRGSGANVLTF. V and J are TRBV2 and TRBJ2-6; D remains ambiguous. Germline V gene data show CDR1 as SNHLY and CDR2 as FYNNEI. The CDR3 length is 15 residues. V was pared by 4 bases and J by 0 bases, with 7 bases between.

This clone was recorded a few times. The gene calls are TRBV7-6 and TRBJ2-7; weak D call: TRBD2 (5 bases). Trimming removed 1 base at V and 7 bases at J, with 8 bases between. CDR1 and CDR2 from the germline V gene are SGHVS and FNYEAQ. This CDR3 contains 12 residues. As DNA, the CDR3 is TGTGCCAGCAGCTTAGTTTCGGGGGAGCAGTACTTC. It codes for CASSLVSGEQYF.